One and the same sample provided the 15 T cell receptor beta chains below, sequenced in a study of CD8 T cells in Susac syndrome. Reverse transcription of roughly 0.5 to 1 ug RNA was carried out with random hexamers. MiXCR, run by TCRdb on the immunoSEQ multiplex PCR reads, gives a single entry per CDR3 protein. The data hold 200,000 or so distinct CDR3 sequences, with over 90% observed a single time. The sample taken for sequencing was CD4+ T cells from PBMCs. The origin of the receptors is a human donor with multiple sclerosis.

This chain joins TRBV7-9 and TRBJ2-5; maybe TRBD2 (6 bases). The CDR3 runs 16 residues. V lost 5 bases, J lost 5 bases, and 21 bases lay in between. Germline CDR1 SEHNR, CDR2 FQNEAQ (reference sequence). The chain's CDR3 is CASSPAAGPPRETQYF. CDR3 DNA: TGTGCCAGCAGCCCGGCGGCGGGACCGCCCCGGGAGACCCAGTACTTC.

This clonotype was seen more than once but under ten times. The CDR3 bases are TGTGCCAGCAGCCGTGGGGGCGGTTATGGCTACACCTTC. This translates into CASSRGGGYGYTF. The chain employs TRBV3-1 and TRBJ1-2; D may be TRBD1 (6 bases). V was trimmed by 4 bases and J by 5 bases, leaving 11 bases between them. The CDR3 has 13 residues. The germline gives CDR1 LGHDT, CDR2 YNNKEL (reference sequence). Complete variable domain (other parts from reference TRBV3-1 and TRBJ1-2): DTAVSQTPKYLVTQMGNDKSIKCEQNLGHDTMYWYKQDSKKFLKIMFSYNNKELIINETVPNRFSPKSPDKAHLNLHINSLELGDSAVYFCASSRGGGYGYTFGSGTRLTVV.

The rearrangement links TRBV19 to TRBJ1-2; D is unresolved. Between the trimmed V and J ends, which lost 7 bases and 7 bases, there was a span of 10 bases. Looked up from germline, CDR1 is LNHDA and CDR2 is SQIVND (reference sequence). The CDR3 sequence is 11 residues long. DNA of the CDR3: TGTGCCAGTATCGGGGATCCTGGCTACACCTTC. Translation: CASIGDPGYTF.

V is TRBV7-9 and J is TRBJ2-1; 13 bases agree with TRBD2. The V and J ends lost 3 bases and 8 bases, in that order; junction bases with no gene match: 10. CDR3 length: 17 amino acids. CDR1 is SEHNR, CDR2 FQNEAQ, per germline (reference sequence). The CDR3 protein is CASSFLALAGGPDEQFF. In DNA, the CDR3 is TGTGCCAGCAGCTTCCTCGCACTAGCGGGAGGGCCGGATGAGCAGTTCTTC.

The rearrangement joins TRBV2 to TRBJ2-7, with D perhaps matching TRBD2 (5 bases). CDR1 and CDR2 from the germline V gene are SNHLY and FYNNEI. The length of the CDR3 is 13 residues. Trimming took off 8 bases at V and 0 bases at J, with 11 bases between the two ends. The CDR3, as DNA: TGTGCCAGCCAGATAGCGATCTCCTACGAGCAGTACTTC. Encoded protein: CASQIAISYEQYF.

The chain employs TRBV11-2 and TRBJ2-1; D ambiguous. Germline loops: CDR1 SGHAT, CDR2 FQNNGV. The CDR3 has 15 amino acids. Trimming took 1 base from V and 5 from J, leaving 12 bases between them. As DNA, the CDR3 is TGTGCCAGCAGCTTAGCTAGGGCAACTCACAATGAGCAGTTCTTC. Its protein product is CASSLARATHNEQFF.

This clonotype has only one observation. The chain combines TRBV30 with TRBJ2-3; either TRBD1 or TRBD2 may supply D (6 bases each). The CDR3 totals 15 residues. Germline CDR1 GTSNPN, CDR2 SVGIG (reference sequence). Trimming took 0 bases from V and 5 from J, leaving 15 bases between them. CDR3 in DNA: TGTGCCTGGAGTGTACAAGGAGGGGGAATAGATACGCAGTATTTT. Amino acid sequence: CAWSVQGGGIDTQYF.

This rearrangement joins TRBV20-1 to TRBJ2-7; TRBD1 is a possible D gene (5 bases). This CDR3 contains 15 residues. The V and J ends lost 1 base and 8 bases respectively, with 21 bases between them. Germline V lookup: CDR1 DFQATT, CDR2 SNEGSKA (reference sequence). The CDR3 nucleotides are TGCAGTGCTAGAGGTGGTTCAGGGATCACGGATAAGCAGTACTTC. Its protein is CSARGGSGITDKQYF.

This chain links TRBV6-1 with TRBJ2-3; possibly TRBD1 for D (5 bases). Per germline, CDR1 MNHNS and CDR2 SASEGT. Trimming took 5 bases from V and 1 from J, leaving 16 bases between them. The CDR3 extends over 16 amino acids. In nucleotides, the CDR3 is TGTGCCAGCAGTACGACAGCCTCCGCCGGCACAGATACGCAGTATTTT. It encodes CASSTTASAGTDTQYF.

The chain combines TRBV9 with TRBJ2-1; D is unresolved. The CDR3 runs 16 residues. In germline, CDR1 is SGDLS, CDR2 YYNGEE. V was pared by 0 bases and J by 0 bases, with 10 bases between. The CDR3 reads CASSVGQQFSYNEQFF. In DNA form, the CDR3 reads TGTGCCAGCAGCGTAGGGCAGCAGTTCTCCTACAATGAGCAGTTCTTC.

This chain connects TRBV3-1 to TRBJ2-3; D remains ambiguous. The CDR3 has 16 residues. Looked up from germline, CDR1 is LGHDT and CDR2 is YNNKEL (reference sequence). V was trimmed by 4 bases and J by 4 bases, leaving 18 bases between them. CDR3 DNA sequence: TGTGCCAGCAGCCGCGGTAGTTCTTATGAGGCAGATACGCAGTATTTT. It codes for CASSRGSSYEADTQYF.

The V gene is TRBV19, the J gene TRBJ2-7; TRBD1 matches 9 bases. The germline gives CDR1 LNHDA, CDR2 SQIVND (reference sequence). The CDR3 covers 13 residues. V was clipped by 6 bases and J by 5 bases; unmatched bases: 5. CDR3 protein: CASSPDRGNEQYF. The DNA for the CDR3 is TGTGCCAGTAGCCCTGACAGGGGGAACGAGCAGTACTTC.

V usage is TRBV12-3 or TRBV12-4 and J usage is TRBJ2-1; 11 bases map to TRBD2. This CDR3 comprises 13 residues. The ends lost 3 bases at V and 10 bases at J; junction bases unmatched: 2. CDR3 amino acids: CASSFLAGGEQFF. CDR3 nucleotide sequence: TGTGCCAGCAGTTTTCTAGCGGGAGGAGAGCAGTTCTTC.

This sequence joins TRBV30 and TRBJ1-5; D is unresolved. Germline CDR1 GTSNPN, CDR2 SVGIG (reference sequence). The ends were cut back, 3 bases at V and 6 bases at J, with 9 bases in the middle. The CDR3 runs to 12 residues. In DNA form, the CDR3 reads TGTGCCTGGAGCTCCTCCGGTCAGCCCCAGCATTTT. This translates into CAWSSSGQPQHF.

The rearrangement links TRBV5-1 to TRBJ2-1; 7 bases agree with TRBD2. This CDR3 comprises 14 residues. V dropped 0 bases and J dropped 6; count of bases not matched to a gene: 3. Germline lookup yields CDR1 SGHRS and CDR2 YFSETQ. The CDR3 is CASSLEASGNEQFF. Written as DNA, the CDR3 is TGCGCCAGCAGCTTGGAGGCTAGCGGCAATGAGCAGTTCTTC. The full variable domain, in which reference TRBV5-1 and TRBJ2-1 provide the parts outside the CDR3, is KAGVTQTPRYLIKTRGQQVTLSCSPISGHRSVSWYQQTPGQGLQFLFEYFSETQRNKGNFPGRFSGRQFSNSRSEMNVSTLELGDSALYLCASSLEASGNEQFFGPGTRLTVL.